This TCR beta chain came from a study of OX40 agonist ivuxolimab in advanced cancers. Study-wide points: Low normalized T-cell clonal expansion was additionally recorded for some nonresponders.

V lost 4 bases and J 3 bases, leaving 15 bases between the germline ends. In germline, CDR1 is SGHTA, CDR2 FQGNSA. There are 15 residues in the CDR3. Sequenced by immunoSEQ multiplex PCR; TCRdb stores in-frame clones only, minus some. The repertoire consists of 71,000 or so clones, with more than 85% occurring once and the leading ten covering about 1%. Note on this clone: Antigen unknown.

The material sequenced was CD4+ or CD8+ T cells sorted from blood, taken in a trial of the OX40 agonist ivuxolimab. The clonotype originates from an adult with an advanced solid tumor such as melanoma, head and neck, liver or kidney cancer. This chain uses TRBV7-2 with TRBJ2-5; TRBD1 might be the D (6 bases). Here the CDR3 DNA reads TGTGCCAGCAGCTCAGTCAGGGGTTTTGAAGAGACCCAGTACTTC. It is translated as CASSSVRGFEETQYF.